Listed below are T cell receptor beta chains from one sample, sequenced in a study of blood T cell repertoires in COVID-19. Here immunoSEQ multiplex PCR was the method, and the copy in TCRdb shows in-frame clones only, minus some. The sample holds approximately 140,000 clones, about 74% seen once. The sequenced sample was peripheral blood. These receptor sequences come from a man aged 45-65 years with acute or convalescent COVID-19. Each CDR3 is given with its conserved first and last residue. A D gene is named only where the DNA matches it firmly. Not every row has a clone size; where given, it reads once, few, many or a size class.

length	V	J	D	size	DNA	CDR3
16	TRBV6-1	TRBJ2-5	TRBD1	once	TGTGCCAGCAGTGCCCTCCCGGGACAGGGGGGGGAGACCCAGTACTTC	CASSALPGQGGETQYF
15	TRBV19	TRBJ1-4	TRBD1	-	TGTGCCAGTAGTACCCCGGAGACAGGGAATGAAAAACTGTTTTTT	CASSTPETGNEKLFF
15	TRBV11-2	TRBJ2-1	-	few	TGTGCCAGCAGCTTAATGTCGCGTCACTACAATGAGCAGTTCTTC	CASSLMSRHYNEQFF
17	TRBV5-1	TRBJ2-2	-	-	TGCGCCAGCAGCGGGGTAGTCGGGGAGCTCGACACCGGGGAGCTGTTTTTT	CASSGVVGELDTGELFF
21	TRBV19	TRBJ1-5	TRBD1	-	TGTGCCAGTAGTCTTCGGAGACAGGGCCTTGAAAGTCCATTTAGCAATCAGCCCCAGCATTTT	CASSLRRQGLESPFSNQPQHF
14	TRBV19	TRBJ2-7	-	-	TGTGCCAGTAGTATTAGTTCAGGGGCGTACGAGCAGTACTTC	CASSISSGAYEQYF
15	TRBV5-6	TRBJ1-1	-	once	TGTGCCAGCAGCAAAGAAACAGGGTGGTTCACTGAAGCTTTCTTT	CASSKETGWFTEAFF
13	TRBV7-2	TRBJ1-2	-	few	TGTGCCAGCAGCACCTTCAGGGATTATGGCTACACCTTC	CASSTFRDYGYTF
14	TRBV5-4	TRBJ1-1	-	-	TGTGCCAGCAGCGAGGCTGGGGGGGGCACTGAAGCTTTCTTT	CASSEAGGGTEAFF
16	TRBV15	TRBJ1-1	-	-	TGTGCCACCAGCAGGGGGGCGACAAATACAAACACTGAAGCTTTCTTT	CATSRGATNTNTEAFF
15	TRBV9	TRBJ2-3	TRBD2	-	TGTGCCAGCAGCGTAGGGGTTAGCGGGGGGAATACGCAGTATTTT	CASSVGVSGGNTQYF
17	TRBV6-1	TRBJ1-6	TRBD1	-	TGTGCCAGCAGTGAAGGGACGACAGGGCTTTCTAATTCACCCCTCCACTTT	CASSEGTTGLSNSPLHF
15	TRBV10-2	TRBJ2-7	TRBD2	-	TGCGCCAGCCTGGACGTAGCGGGGGGATCCTACGAGCAGTACTTC	CASLDVAGGSYEQYF
15	TRBV25-1	TRBJ1-6	TRBD1	once	TGTGCCAGCAGTCCCCAGGGGGGCCTCAATTCACCCCTCCACTTT	CASSPQGGLNSPLHF
17	TRBV5-8	TRBJ2-5	TRBD2	few	TGTGCCAGCAGTCCGGGACTAGCGGGGGGAAGTGGAGAGACCCAGTACTTC	CASSPGLAGGSGETQYF
13	TRBV19	TRBJ1-5	-	-	TGTGCCAGTAGTCAGGACAGAGATCAGCCCCAGCATTTT	CASSQDRDQPQHF
14	TRBV19	TRBJ1-1	-	-	TGTGCCAGTAGTATCCCGGGGGGGAGCACTGAAGCTTTCTTT	CASSIPGGSTEAFF
14	TRBV10-3	TRBJ2-1	-	-	TGTGCCATCAGTGAGTCGTTGGTAGCCGGTGAGCAGTTCTTC	CAISESLVAGEQFF
16	TRBV30	TRBJ2-1	-	-	TGTGCCTGGAGAGACCGGCGGGCGGGCTCGTACAATGAGCAGTTCTTC	CAWRDRRAGSYNEQFF
12	TRBV28	TRBJ1-2	-	-	TGTGCCATCAAGGGGCCTAACTATGGCTACACCTTC	CAIKGPNYGYTF
17	TRBV6-2/TRBV6-3	TRBJ2-2	TRBD2	-	TGTGCCAGCAGTTACGAACTAGCGGGGCCGAACACCGGGGAGCTGTTTTTT	CASSYELAGPNTGELFF
15	TRBV5-6	TRBJ1-4	TRBD1	-	TGTGCCAGCAGCCCCTACAACAGGGGGAGTGAAAAACTGTTTTTT	CASSPYNRGSEKLFF
18	TRBV30	TRBJ1-2	-	-	TGTGCCTGTCCCATCCAGGGTAAGGGCCAAGGGGATTACTATGGCTACACCTTC	CACPIQGKGQGDYYGYTF
14	TRBV7-3	TRBJ2-3	-	-	TGTGCCAGCAACTTAACGACTAGCACAGATACGCAGTATTTT	CASNLTTSTDTQYF
13	TRBV12-3/TRBV12-4	TRBJ1-3	-	-	TGTGCCAGCAGTTCCTATTACCCGGCCTTCCTAGATTTT	CASSSYYPAFLDF
13	TRBV6-5	TRBJ1-2	-	-	TGTGCCAGCAGTATACAGGCTAACTATGGCTACACCTTC	CASSIQANYGYTF
16	TRBV5-1	TRBJ1-2	TRBD1	few	TGCGCCAGCAGCTTTGGCCCACAGGGGAAGCTCTATGGCTACACCTTC	CASSFGPQGKLYGYTF
14	TRBV15	TRBJ2-7	TRBD1	-	TGTGCCACCAGCACGGGACAGGGTATCTCCGAGCAGTACTTC	CATSTGQGISEQYF
15	TRBV2	TRBJ1-6	-	-	TGTGCCAGCAGGGGGATCGGGACTCGGGGTTCACCCCTCCACTTT	CASRGIGTRGSPLHF
14	TRBV7-8	TRBJ1-2	-	few	TGTGCCAGCTCCGGGGGTCAGGGAAACTATGGCTACACCTTC	CASSGGQGNYGYTF
15	TRBV25-1	TRBJ2-3	-	-	TGTGCCAGCAGCAAAAGGCGGGGAACCACAGATACGCAGTATTTT	CASSKRRGTTDTQYF
14	TRBV29-1	TRBJ1-2	-	few	TGCAGCGCACAACAGGGTACGATAAACTATGGCTACACCTTC	CSAQQGTINYGYTF
14	TRBV2	TRBJ2-2	TRBD2	few	TGTGCCAGCAGTAGCGGGGGGGCGTCCGGGGAGCTGTTTTTT	CASSSGGASGELFF
15	TRBV3-1/TRBV3-2	TRBJ1-1	-	-	TGTGCCAGCAGCCCTACAGGGAGGGTTGACACTGAAGCTTTCTTT	CASSPTGRVDTEAFF
15	TRBV10-3	TRBJ1-5	-	-	TGTGCCATCAGTGAATACAGGGATGGGACCCAGCCCCAGCATTTT	CAISEYRDGTQPQHF
12	TRBV15	TRBJ1-5	-	few	TGTGCCACCAGCAGGCCGGGCGGGGCCCAGCATTTT	CATSRPGGAQHF
15	TRBV2	TRBJ1-1	TRBD1	-	TGTGCCAGCAGTCGATTACAGGGGGGAAACACTGAAGCTTTCTTT	CASSRLQGGNTEAFF